The 11 T cell receptor beta chains listed next were all sequenced from one sample in a study of T-cell reconstitution after alpha-beta-depleted transplantation in children. Preparation of the TCRbeta library used unique molecular identifiers. TCRdb reprocessed the PCR reads via MiXCR and lists one record per CDR3 protein. The data contain almost 250,000 distinct CDR3 sequences, roughly a quarter of them singletons. The material was PBMCs, obtained before TCRalphabeta/CD19-depleted stem cell transplant. The receptors were gathered from a girl aged 2 to 10 with Fanconi anemia, due to receive a stem cell transplant.

The J gene is TRBJ2-1, the V gene TRBV2, with D perhaps TRBD2 (6 bases). Trimming removed 5 bases at V and 9 bases at J, with 14 bases between. Germline V gives CDR1 SNHLY, CDR2 FYNNEI. The CDR3 runs to 13 residues. The CDR3 DNA follows: TGTGCCAGCAGTCCGCAGGGAGCGGGTGAGCAGTTCTTC. Encoded protein: CASSPQGAGEQFF.

This clonotype has a handful of counts. V and J are TRBV24-1 and TRBJ2-5; either TRBD1 or TRBD2 may supply D (5 bases each). Germline V gives CDR1 KGHDR, CDR2 SFDVKD. V lost 2 bases to trimming and J lost 0 bases, with 6 bases between them. The CDR3 is 14 amino acids. The DNA of the CDR3 is TGTGCCACCAGTGATTGGGGGTACCAAGAGACCCAGTACTTC. Translating gives CATSDWGYQETQYF.

This clonotype was seen a handful of times. The chain combines TRBV10-3 with TRBJ1-1; possibly TRBD1 for D (6 bases). Trimming took 10 bases from V and 4 from J, leaving 19 bases between them. The CDR3 is 14 residues long. Per germline, CDR1 ENHRY and CDR2 SYGVKD. In nucleotides, the CDR3 is TGTGCCACCGCGATCGGGGGGGCGGGCACTGAAGCTTTCTTT. This gives the protein CATAIGGAGTEAFF.

This clonotype was found many times. The V gene is TRBV24-1, the J gene TRBJ2-3; possibly TRBD2 for D (6 bases). Trimming stripped 3 bases from V and 0 bases from J, with 9 bases between. The CDR3 length is 15 residues. Germline lookup yields CDR1 KGHDR and CDR2 SFDVKD. The CDR3 DNA follows: TGTGCCACCAGTGATCCGGGACTTAGCACAGATACGCAGTATTTT. The encoded protein is CATSDPGLSTDTQYF.

This clonotype has just one count. The J gene is TRBJ2-3, the V gene TRBV29-1, with a tentative D call TRBD2 (6 bases). CDR3 length: 14 amino acids. V lost 5 bases and J lost 0, with 12 bases in between. CDR1 and CDR2 (germline): SQVTM, ANQGSEA. In DNA, the CDR3 is TGCAGCGTTCCGTTAGCGGAGAGCACAGATACGCAGTATTTT. Its translation: CSVPLAESTDTQYF.

The chain recombines TRBV7-9 with TRBJ2-7; the D gene is possibly TRBD2 (6 bases). From germline, CDR1 is SEHNR and CDR2 FQNEAQ (reference sequence). V gave up 4 bases and J gave up 3 bases, with 13 bases separating them. The CDR3 has 14 amino acids. As DNA, the CDR3 is TGTGCCAGCAGCTCCAGCGGGCCCTTCTACGAGCAGTACTTC. Residues: CASSSSGPFYEQYF.

The chain has TRBV20-1 and TRBJ2-5, with D perhaps matching TRBD2 (5 bases). The CDR3 spans 15 residues. Trimming pared 6 bases from V and 1 base from J, leaving 18 bases between. Germline lookup yields CDR1 DFQATT and CDR2 SNEGSKA (reference sequence). CDR3 amino acids: CSAKTGNNIQETQYF. CDR3 nucleotides: TGCAGTGCGAAAACCGGGAACAATATCCAAGAGACCCAGTACTTC.

This clonotype was counted at least ten times. V and J are TRBV15 and TRBJ2-7, with TRBD1 matching 8 bases. Losses at the gene ends were 3 bases for V and 0 bases for J; bases not matched to a gene: 4. The CDR3 has 15 amino acids. The germline CDR1 and CDR2 sequences are LNHNV and YYDKDF (reference sequence). The CDR3 DNA sequence: TGTGCCACCAGCAGCGAGGACAGGGCCTCCTACGAGCAGTACTTC. Translation gives CATSSEDRASYEQYF.

The chain is built from TRBV28 and TRBJ2-1; TRBD2 might be the D (6 bases). CDR1 is MDHEN, CDR2 SYDVKM, per germline. CDR3 length: 14 amino acids. Trimming left V 3 bases short and J 4 bases short, with 10 bases between. This CDR3 reads CASSFLALYNEQFF. DNA for the CDR3: TGTGCCAGCAGTTTCCTAGCGCTTTACAATGAGCAGTTCTTC.

This clonotype was seen a handful of times. This chain uses TRBV5-1 with TRBJ1-6, with a tentative D call TRBD1 (5 bases). Germline lookup yields CDR1 SGHRS and CDR2 YFSETQ. This CDR3 comprises 16 residues. Trimming cost V 1 base and J 8 bases, with 16 bases left between them. The CDR3 coding sequence is TGCGCCAGCAGCTTGTTCCTAGGGGAGGGAGATTCACCCCTCCACTTT. Amino acids: CASSLFLGEGDSPLHF.

This clonotype has more than one count but fewer than ten. This chain uses TRBV28 with TRBJ1-5; tentatively, D is TRBD1 (5 bases). The CDR3 is made up of 15 amino acids. V was clipped by 2 bases and J by 6 bases, with 14 bases between them. Germline-derived CDR1 and CDR2 are MDHEN and SYDVKM. The CDR3 loop reads CASSLGRVGFQPQHF. In DNA, the CDR3 is TGTGCCAGCAGTTTAGGCAGGGTAGGGTTTCAGCCCCAGCATTTT.